A single T cell receptor beta chain is shown here with its context. This record comes from a study of blood T cell repertoires in COVID-19. In germline, CDR1 is LNHNV, CDR2 YYDKDF (reference sequence). V was pared by 1 base and J by 8 bases, with 11 bases between. This CDR3 region has 14 residues. In the authors' workflow: Estimation of nucleated cell counts was performed using reference gene primer amplification. Here immunoSEQ multiplex PCR was the method, and the copy in TCRdb shows in-frame clones only, minus some. The D gene and trimming were derived from the DNA, and the V and J assignments and clone size from that table. This table has approximately 170,000 clones, 70% to 90% appearing once.

The sequencing sample was made of peripheral blood. The V gene is TRBV15, the J gene TRBJ1-4, with D maybe TRBD1 (5 bases). The source of this sequence is a man aged 55 to 70 who had recovered from COVID-19. CDR3 residues: CATSRVGTGEKLFF. CDR3 in DNA: TGTGCCACCAGCAGAGTGGGCACAGGCGAAAAACTGTTTTTT.